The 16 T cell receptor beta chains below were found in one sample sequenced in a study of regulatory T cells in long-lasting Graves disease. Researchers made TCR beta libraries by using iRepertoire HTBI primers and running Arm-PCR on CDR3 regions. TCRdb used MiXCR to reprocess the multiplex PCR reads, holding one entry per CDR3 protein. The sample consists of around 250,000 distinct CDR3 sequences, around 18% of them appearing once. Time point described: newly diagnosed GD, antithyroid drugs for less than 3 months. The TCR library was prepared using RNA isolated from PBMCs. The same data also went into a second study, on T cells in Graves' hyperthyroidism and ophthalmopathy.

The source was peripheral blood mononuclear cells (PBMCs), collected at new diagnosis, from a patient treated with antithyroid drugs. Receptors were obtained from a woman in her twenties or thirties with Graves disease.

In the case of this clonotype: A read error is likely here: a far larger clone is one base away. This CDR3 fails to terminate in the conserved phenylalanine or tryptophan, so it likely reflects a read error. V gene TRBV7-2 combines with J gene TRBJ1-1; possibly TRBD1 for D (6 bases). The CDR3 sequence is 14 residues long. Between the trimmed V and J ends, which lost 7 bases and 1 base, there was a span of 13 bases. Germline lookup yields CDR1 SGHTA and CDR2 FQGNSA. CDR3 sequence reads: CASTGDMSNTEAFL. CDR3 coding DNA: TGTGCCAGCACCGGGGACATGTCGAACACTGAAGCTTTCTTA.

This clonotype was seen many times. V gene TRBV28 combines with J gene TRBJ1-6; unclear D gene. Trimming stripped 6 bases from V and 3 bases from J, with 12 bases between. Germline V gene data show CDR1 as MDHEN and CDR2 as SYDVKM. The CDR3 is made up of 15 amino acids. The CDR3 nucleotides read TGTGCCAGCAGACCGACGGTTATCTATAATTCACCCCTCCACTTT. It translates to CASRPTVIYNSPLHF.

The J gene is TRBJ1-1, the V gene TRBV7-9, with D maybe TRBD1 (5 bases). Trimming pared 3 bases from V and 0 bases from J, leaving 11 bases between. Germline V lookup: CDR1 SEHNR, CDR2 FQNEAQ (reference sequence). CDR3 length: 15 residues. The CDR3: CASSFPGLLNTEAFF. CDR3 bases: TGTGCCAGCAGCTTTCCGGGACTTTTGAACACTGAAGCTTTCTTT.

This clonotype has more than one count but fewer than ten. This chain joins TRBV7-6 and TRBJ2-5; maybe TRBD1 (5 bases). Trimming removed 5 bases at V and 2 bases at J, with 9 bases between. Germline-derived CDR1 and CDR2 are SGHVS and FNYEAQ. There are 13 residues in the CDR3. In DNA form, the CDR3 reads TGTGCCAGCAGCGCCAGGGTTCAAGAGACCCAGTACTTC. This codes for CASSARVQETQYF.

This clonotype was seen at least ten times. DNA of the CDR3: TGTGCCAGCTCACCCAACGGAGGATGGTATGGCTACACCTTC. Its translation: CASSPNGGWYGYTF. The chain uses TRBV18 and TRBJ1-2; D uncertain. V gave up 3 bases and J gave up 5 bases, with 13 bases separating them. The CDR3 sequence is 14 residues long. Germline V CDR1 and CDR2: KGHSH, LQKENI. Drawing the rest from reference TRBV18 and TRBJ1-2, the complete variable domain is NAGVMQNPRHLVRRRGQEARLRCSPMKGHSHVYWYRQLPEEGLKFMVYLQKENIIDESGMPKERFSAEFPKEGPSILRIQQVVRGDSAAYFCASSPNGGWYGYTFGSGTRLTVV.

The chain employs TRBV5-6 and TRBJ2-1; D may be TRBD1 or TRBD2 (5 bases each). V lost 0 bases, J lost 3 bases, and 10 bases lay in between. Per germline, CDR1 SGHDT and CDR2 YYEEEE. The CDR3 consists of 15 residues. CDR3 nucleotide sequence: TGTGCCAGCAGCTTGGACGGGACCCACTACAATGAGCAGTTCTTC. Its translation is CASSLDGTHYNEQFF.

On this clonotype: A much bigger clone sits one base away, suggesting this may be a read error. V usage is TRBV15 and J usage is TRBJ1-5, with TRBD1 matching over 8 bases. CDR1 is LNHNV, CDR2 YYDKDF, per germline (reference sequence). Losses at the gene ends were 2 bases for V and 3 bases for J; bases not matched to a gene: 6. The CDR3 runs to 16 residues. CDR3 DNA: TGTGCCACCAGCAGAACTGGACAGGGACCCAATCAGCCCCAGCATTTT. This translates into CATSRTGQGPNQPQHF.

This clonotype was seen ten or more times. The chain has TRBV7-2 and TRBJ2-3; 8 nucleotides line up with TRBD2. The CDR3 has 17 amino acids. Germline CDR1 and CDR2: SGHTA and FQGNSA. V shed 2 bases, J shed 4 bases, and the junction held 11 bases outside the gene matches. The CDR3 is CASSLRLGGGPADTQYF. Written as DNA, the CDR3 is TGTGCCAGCAGCTTAAGGCTGGGCGGGGGGCCTGCAGATACGCAGTATTTT.

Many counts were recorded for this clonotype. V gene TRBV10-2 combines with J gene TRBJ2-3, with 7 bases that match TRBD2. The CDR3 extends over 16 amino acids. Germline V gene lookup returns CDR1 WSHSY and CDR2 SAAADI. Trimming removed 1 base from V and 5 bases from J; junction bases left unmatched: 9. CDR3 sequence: CASSEYGAGSGDTQYF. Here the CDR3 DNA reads TGCGCCAGCAGTGAGTACGGAGCGGGGAGTGGAGATACGCAGTATTTT.

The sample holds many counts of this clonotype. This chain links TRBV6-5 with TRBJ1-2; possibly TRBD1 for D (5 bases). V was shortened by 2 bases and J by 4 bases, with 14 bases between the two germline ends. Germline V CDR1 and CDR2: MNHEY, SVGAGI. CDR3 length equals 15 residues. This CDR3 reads CASSYVSGGTYGYTF. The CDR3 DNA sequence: TGTGCCAGCAGTTACGTTTCAGGAGGGACCTATGGCTACACCTTC.

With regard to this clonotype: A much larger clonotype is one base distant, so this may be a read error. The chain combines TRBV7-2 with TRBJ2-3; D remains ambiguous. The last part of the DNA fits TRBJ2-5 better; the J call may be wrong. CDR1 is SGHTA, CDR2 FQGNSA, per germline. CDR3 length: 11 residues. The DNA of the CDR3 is TGTGCCAGCAGCAAGCAAGAGGCCCAGTACTTC. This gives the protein CASSKQEAQYF.

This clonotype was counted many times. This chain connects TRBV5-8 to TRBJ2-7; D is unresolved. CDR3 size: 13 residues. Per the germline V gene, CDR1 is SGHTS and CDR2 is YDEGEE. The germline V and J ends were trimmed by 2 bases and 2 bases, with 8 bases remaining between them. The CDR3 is CASSLRSTYEQYF. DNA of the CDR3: TGTGCCAGCAGCTTAAGAAGTACCTACGAGCAGTACTTC.

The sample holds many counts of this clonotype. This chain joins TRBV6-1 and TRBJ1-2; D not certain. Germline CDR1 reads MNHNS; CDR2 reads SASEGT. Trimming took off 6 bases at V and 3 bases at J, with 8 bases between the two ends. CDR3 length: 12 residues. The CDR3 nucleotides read TGTGCCAGCAGGAGGTCTGACTATGGCTACACCTTC. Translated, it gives CASRRSDYGYTF.

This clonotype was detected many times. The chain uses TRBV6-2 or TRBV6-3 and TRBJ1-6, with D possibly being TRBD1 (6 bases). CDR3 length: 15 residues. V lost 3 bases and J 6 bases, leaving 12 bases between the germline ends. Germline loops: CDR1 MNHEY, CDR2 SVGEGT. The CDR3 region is CASSYRGTSNSPLHF. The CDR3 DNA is TGTGCCAGCAGTTATCGGGGGACAAGTAATTCACCCCTCCACTTT.

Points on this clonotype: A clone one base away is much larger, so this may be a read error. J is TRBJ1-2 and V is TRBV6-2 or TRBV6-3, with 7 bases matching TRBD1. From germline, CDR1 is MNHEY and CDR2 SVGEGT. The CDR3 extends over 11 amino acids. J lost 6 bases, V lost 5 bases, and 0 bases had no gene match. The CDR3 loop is CASSDRDGYTF. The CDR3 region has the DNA TGTGCCAGCAGTGACAGGGATGGCTACACCTTC.

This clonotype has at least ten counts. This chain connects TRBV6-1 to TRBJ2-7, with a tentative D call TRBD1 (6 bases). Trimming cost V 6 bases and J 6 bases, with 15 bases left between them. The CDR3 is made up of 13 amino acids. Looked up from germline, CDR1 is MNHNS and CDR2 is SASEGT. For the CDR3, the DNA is TGTGCCAGCAGCGGGACACGCTATGGCGAGCAGTACTTC. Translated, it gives CASSGTRYGEQYF.